Listed below are T cell receptor beta chains from one sample, sequenced in a study of OX40 agonist ivuxolimab in advanced cancers. This table comes from immunoSEQ multiplex PCR, and its TCRdb copy is limited to in-frame clones, with some not included. The data contain some 77,000 clones, around 80% of them singletons. This specimen was CD4+ or CD8+ T cells sorted from blood, taken in a trial of the OX40 agonist ivuxolimab. The origin of the receptors is an adult with an advanced solid tumor such as melanoma, head and neck, liver or kidney cancer. Both conserved end residues are part of each CDR3. Each record gives: V gene, J gene, D gene, clone size, CDR3 protein, CDR3 DNA. A D gene is named only where the DNA matches it firmly. Size values are once, few and many counts, or a class for expanded clones, and some rows have none.

TRBV27,TRBJ1-5,NA,once,CASSPWGVDQPQHF,TGTGCCAGCAGCCCCTGGGGGGTCGATCAGCCCCAGCATTTT
TRBV11-2,TRBJ2-7,NA,NA,CASSSDDSYEQYF,TGTGCCAGCAGCTCCGACGACAGTTACGAGCAGTACTTC
TRBV2,TRBJ1-2,NA,NA,CASSESRANYGYTF,TGTGCCAGCAGTGAGTCCAGGGCTAACTATGGCTACACCTTC
TRBV28,TRBJ1-5,NA,NA,CASTPGGNQPQHF,TGTGCCAGCACTCCTGGGGGGAATCAGCCCCAGCATTTT
TRBV7-6,TRBJ1-2,NA,NA,CASKLQGTFF,TGTGCCAGCAAACTACAGGGCACCTTCTTC
TRBV11-2,TRBJ1-5,NA,NA,CASSLDFTEPGQPQHF,TGTGCCAGCAGCTTAGATTTCACAGAACCAGGTCAGCCCCAGCATTTT
TRBV28,TRBJ2-4,NA,few,CASSLWDSVAKNIQYF,TGTGCCAGCAGTTTATGGGACAGTGTAGCCAAAAACATTCAGTACTTC
TRBV5-1,TRBJ2-5,TRBD2,NA,CASSSGLAEYQETQYF,TGCGCCAGCAGCTCAGGACTAGCGGAGTACCAAGAGACCCAGTACTTC
TRBV11-2,TRBJ2-7,NA,NA,CASSPTVPGEQYF,TGTGCCAGCAGCCCGACAGTCCCCGGGGAGCAGTACTTC
TRBV19,TRBJ1-5,NA,NA,CASSTLGNQPQHF,TGTGCCAGTAGTACCCTGGGCAATCAGCCCCAGCATTTT
TRBV6-1,TRBJ1-2,NA,NA,CATDIMSNYGYTF,TGTGCCACCGATATAATGTCTAACTATGGCTACACCTTC
TRBV5-6,TRBJ2-5,TRBD2,NA,CASSPVASGGKTQYF,TGTGCCAGCAGCCCCGTTGCTAGCGGGGGGAAGACCCAGTACTTC
TRBV30,TRBJ1-2,NA,NA,CAWSISVGYTF,TGTGCCTGGAGTATCAGCGTTGGCTACACCTTC
TRBV7-8,TRBJ2-5,NA,NA,CASSPEGETQYF,TGTGCCAGCAGCCCAGAGGGGGAGACCCAGTACTTC
TRBV5-6,TRBJ1-3,NA,NA,CASSSVAPVGNTIYF,TGTGCCAGCAGCTCGGTGGCCCCTGTCGGAAACACCATATATTTT
TRBV4-1,TRBJ2-7,NA,NA,CAGSQEGAFREQYF,TGCGCCGGCAGCCAAGAAGGGGCTTTTCGCGAGCAGTACTTC
TRBV27,TRBJ2-5,NA,NA,CASSSWGLFPRETQYF,TGTGCCAGCAGTTCCTGGGGCCTATTCCCGCGAGAGACCCAGTACTTC
TRBV6-6,TRBJ1-2,NA,NA,CASGGDNYGYTF,TGTGCCAGCGGTGGGGATAACTATGGCTACACCTTC
TRBV4-2,TRBJ1-5,TRBD1,NA,CASSQVAGGANQPQHF,TGTGCCAGCAGCCAAGTAGCAGGGGGCGCGAATCAGCCCCAGCATTTT
TRBV15,TRBJ2-3,TRBD2,once,CATSRDLAGGEDTQYF,TGTGCCACCAGCAGAGACCTAGCGGGGGGAGAAGATACGCAGTATTTT
TRBV15,TRBJ2-3,NA,NA,CATSRALGGLSTDTQYF,TGTGCCACCAGCAGAGCCCTTGGCGGATTGAGCACAGATACGCAGTATTTT
TRBV5-4,TRBJ2-3,NA,NA,CASSLWGTDTQYF,TGTGCCAGCAGCTTGTGGGGGACAGATACGCAGTATTTT
TRBV2,TRBJ1-6,TRBD1,NA,CASNPRDRGPYNSPLHF,TGTGCCAGCAACCCTCGTGACAGGGGTCCCTATAATTCACCCCTCCACTTT
TRBV30,TRBJ2-3,TRBD1,NA,CACATGGADTQYF,TGTGCCTGTGCGACAGGGGGCGCAGATACGCAGTATTTT
TRBV4-3,TRBJ1-3,NA,NA,CASSQDTRSGNTIYF,TGCGCCAGCAGCCAAGATACCAGGTCTGGGAACACCATATATTTT
TRBV19,TRBJ1-5,NA,NA,CASQTTYSNQPQHF,TGTGCCAGTCAGACAACTTATAGCAATCAGCCCCAGCATTTT
TRBV6-1,TRBJ1-4,TRBD1,once,CASTRGQGAGEKLFF,TGTGCCAGCACCAGAGGACAGGGGGCAGGAGAAAAACTGTTTTTT
TRBV10-2,TRBJ1-4,NA,NA,CASRGASNEKLFF,TGCGCCAGCAGGGGGGCCTCTAATGAAAAACTGTTTTTT
TRBV2,TRBJ2-2,NA,NA,CASRPNGGELFF,TGTGCCAGCCGACCGAACGGTGGGGAGCTGTTTTTT
TRBV5-4,TRBJ2-5,NA,NA,CASADQASPKQYF,TGTGCCAGCGCAGACCAGGCGTCACCGAAGCAGTACTTC
TRBV6-1,TRBJ1-1,NA,NA,CACKMNTEAFF,TGTGCCTGCAAGATGAACACTGAAGCTTTCTTT
TRBV19,TRBJ2-1,TRBD2,NA,CASKTSGSINEQFF,TGTGCCAGCAAGACTAGCGGGAGTATCAATGAGCAGTTCTTC
TRBV29-1,TRBJ2-3,NA,NA,CSVEKLLRGDTQYF,TGCAGCGTTGAAAAACTCCTGAGGGGAGATACGCAGTATTTT
TRBV5-1,TRBJ1-2,NA,NA,CASSLEGGSLSYGYTF,TGCGCCAGCAGCTTGGAGGGAGGCAGTCTATCCTATGGCTACACCTTC
TRBV7-8,TRBJ2-7,NA,NA,CASSLSPSSSYEQYF,TGTGCCAGCAGCTTATCTCCTTCCAGCTCCTACGAGCAGTACTTC
TRBV6-6,TRBJ1-3,TRBD1,NA,CATGQENTIYF,TGTGCCACGGGACAGGAGAACACCATATATTTT
TRBV27,TRBJ2-1,NA,once,CASSFLQGEQFF,TGTGCCAGCAGTTTTTTACAGGGTGAGCAGTTCTTC
TRBV25-1,TRBJ1-6,NA,NA,CASSEGGAYNSPLHF,TGTGCCAGCAGTGAAGGGGGCGCCTATAATTCACCCCTCCACTTT
TRBV7-3,TRBJ2-1,NA,NA,CASSLTGPRYNEQFF,TGTGCCAGCAGCTTAACCGGGCCTCGCTACAATGAGCAGTTCTTC
TRBV6-4,TRBJ2-1,NA,NA,CASSDGRLGYNEQFF,TGTGCCAGCAGTGACGGGAGGCTCGGCTACAATGAGCAGTTCTTC
TRBV27,TRBJ1-2,NA,NA,CASSLRQQPANYGYTF,TGTGCCAGCAGTTTAAGACAACAGCCCGCTAACTATGGCTACACCTTC
TRBV7-8,TRBJ2-4,NA,NA,CASSLVSVGAKNIQYF,TGTGCCAGCAGCTTAGTCTCAGTAGGGGCCAAAAACATTCAGTACTTC
TRBV28,TRBJ1-3,TRBD1,NA,CASVRQGVRGNTIYF,TGTGCCAGCGTCAGACAGGGGGTACGAGGAAACACCATATATTTT
TRBV5-4,TRBJ2-5,NA,NA,CASSLVESGTQYF,TGTGCCAGCAGCTTGGTTGAGTCGGGGACCCAGTACTTC
TRBV5-1,TRBJ1-2,NA,NA,CASSPSVPGYGYTF,TGCGCCAGCAGCCCCAGCGTGCCTGGCTATGGCTACACCTTC
TRBV7-2,TRBJ2-7,NA,NA,CASSPQEDEQYF,TGTGCCAGCAGCCCTCAGGAAGACGAGCAGTACTTC
TRBV7-2,TRBJ1-6,NA,NA,CASSLPPSPLHF,TGTGCCAGCAGCTTACCCCCCTCACCCCTCCACTTT
TRBV5-4,TRBJ2-4,NA,NA,CASSFSGLAKNIQYF,TGTGCCAGCAGCTTCTCAGGGTTAGCCAAAAACATTCAGTACTTC
TRBV11-2,TRBJ2-2,NA,NA,CASSLEVGELFF,TGTGCCAGCAGCTTAGAGGTCGGGGAGCTGTTTTTT
TRBV7-2,TRBJ2-2,TRBD2,NA,CASSGLAGTGELFF,TGTGCCAGCAGCGGACTAGCGGGCACCGGGGAGCTGTTTTTT
TRBV28,TRBJ2-5,TRBD1,NA,CASSPYLGQGETQYF,TGTGCCAGCAGTCCTTACCTTGGACAGGGAGAGACCCAGTACTTC
TRBV5-5,TRBJ1-3,NA,NA,CASSPYLASPSRNTIYF,TGTGCCAGCAGCCCTTACCTAGCTAGTCCCTCTCGAAACACCATATATTTT
TRBV28,TRBJ1-1,TRBD1,NA,CASIEQGWGTEAFF,TGTGCCAGCATCGAACAGGGGTGGGGCACTGAAGCTTTCTTT
TRBV27,TRBJ1-6,NA,NA,CASMQGFTYNSPLHF,TGTGCCAGCATGCAGGGATTCACCTATAATTCACCCCTCCACTTT
TRBV5-4,TRBJ1-1,NA,NA,CAAGHTSNTEAFF,TGTGCGGCGGGACACACGTCGAACACTGAAGCTTTCTTT
TRBV18,TRBJ2-1,TRBD2,once,CASSPGLAGLGEQFF,TGTGCCAGCTCACCAGGGCTAGCGGGACTGGGTGAGCAGTTCTTC
TRBV19,TRBJ2-1,NA,NA,CASRRRGGGARGEQFF,TGTGCCAGTAGACGTAGGGGCGGGGGCGCTAGGGGTGAGCAGTTCTTC
TRBV28,TRBJ1-1,TRBD1,NA,CASSPPGQGGTEAFF,TGTGCCAGCAGTCCTCCGGGACAGGGAGGCACTGAAGCTTTCTTT
TRBV29-1,TRBJ1-1,NA,once,CSVGEQGPEAFF,TGCAGCGTTGGGGAGCAGGGCCCTGAAGCTTTCTTT